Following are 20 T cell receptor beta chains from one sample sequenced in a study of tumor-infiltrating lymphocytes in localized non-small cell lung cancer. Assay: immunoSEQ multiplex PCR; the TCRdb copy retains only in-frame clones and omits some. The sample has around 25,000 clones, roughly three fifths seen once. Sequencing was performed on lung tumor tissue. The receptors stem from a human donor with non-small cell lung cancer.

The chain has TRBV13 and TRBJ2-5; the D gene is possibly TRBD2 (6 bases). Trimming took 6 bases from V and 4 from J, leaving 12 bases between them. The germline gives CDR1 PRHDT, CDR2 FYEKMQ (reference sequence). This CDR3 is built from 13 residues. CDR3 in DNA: TGTGCCAGCAGTAGTGGTAGCGGAGAGACCCAGTACTTC. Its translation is CASSSGSGETQYF.

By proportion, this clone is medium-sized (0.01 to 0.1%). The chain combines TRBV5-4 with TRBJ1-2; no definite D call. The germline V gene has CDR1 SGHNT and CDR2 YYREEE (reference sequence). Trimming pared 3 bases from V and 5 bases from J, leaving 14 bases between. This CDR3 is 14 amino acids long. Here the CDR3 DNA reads TGTGCCAGCAGCTCCCGGACTCAAGTTTATGGCTACACCTTC. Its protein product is CASSSRTQVYGYTF.

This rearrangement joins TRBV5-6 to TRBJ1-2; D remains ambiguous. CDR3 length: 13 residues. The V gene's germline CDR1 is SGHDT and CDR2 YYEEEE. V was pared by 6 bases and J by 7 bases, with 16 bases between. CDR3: CASKRKGSPGYTF. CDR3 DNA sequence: TGTGCCAGCAAGAGGAAAGGAAGTCCTGGCTACACCTTC.

The CDR3 DNA sequence: TGTGCCAGCAGCCCGGGACTAAGGGATGAGACCCAGTACTTC. As protein: CASSPGLRDETQYF. The chain has TRBV11-3 and TRBJ2-5, with 7 bases fitting TRBD2. Unmatched junction bases numbered 8, after V lost 5 bases and J lost 5 bases. This CDR3 contains 14 residues. CDR1 and CDR2 from the germline V gene are SGHNT and YENEEA.

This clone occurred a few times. The CDR3 DNA reads as TGTGCCAGCAGCTTCCTACCGGGACAGGGACACAATGAGCAGTTCTTC. Protein product: CASSFLPGQGHNEQFF. The chain joins TRBV7-8 to TRBJ2-1; 9 bases map to TRBD1. Per the germline V gene, CDR1 is SGHVS and CDR2 is FQNEAQ. This CDR3 is built from 16 residues. V lost 3 bases to trimming and J lost 5 bases; unmatched junction nucleotides: 8. Together with reference TRBV7-8 and TRBJ2-1, the CDR3 gives the full variable domain: GAGVSQSPRYKVAKRGQDVALRCDPISGHVSLFWYQQALGQGPEFLTYFQNEAQLDKSGLPSDRFFAERPEGSVSTLKIQRTQQEDSAVYLCASSFLPGQGHNEQFFGPGTRLTVL.

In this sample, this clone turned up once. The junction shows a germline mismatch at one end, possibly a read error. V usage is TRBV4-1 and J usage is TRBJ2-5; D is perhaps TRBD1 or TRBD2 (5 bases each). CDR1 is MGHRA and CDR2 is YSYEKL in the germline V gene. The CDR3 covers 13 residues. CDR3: CAGSLRERETQYF. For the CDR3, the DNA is TGCGCCGGCAGCCTCAGGGAGCGGGAGACCCAGTACTTC.

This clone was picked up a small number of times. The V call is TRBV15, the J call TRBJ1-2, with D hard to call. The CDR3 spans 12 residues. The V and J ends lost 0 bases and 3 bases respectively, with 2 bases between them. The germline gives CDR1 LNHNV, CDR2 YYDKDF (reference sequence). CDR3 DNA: TGTGCCACCAGCAGAGATCACTATGGCTACACCTTC. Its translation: CATSRDHYGYTF.

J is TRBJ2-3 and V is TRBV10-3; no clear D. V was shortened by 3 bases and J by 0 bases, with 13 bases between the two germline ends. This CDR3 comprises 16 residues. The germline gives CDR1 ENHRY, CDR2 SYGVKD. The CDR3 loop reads CAISEASASSTDTQYF. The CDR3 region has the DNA TGTGCCATCAGTGAAGCAAGCGCCTCTAGCACAGATACGCAGTATTTT.

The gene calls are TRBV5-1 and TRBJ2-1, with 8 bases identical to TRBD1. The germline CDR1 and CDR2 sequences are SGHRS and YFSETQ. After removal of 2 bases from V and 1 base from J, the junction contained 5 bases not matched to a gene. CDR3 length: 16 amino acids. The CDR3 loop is CASSFGQGASYNEQFF. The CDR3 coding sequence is TGCGCCAGCAGCTTCGGGCAGGGGGCGTCCTACAATGAGCAGTTCTTC.

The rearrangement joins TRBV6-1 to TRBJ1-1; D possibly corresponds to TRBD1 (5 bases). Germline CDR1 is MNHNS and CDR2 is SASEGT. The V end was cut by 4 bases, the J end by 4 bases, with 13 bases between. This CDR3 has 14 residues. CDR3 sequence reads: CASSVSEGSTEAFF. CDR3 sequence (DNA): TGTGCCAGCAGTGTCAGCGAGGGGAGCACTGAAGCTTTCTTT.

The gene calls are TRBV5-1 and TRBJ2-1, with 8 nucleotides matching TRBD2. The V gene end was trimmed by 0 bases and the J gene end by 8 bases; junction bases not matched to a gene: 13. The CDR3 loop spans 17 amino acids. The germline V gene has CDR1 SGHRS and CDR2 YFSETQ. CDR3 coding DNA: TGCGCCAGCAGCTTGGAATGGAGCGGGGGACTTGGGGATGAGCAGTTCTTC. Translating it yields CASSLEWSGGLGDEQFF.

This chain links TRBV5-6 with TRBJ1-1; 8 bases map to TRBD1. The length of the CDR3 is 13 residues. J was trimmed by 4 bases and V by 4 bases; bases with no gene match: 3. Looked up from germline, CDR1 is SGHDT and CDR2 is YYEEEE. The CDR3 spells CASSQDRGTEAFF. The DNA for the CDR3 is TGTGCCAGCAGCCAAGACAGGGGCACTGAAGCTTTCTTT.

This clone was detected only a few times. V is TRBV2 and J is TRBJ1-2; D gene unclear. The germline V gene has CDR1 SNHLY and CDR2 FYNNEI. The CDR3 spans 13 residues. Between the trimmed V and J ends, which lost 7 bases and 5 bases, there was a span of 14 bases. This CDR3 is CASTSARSYGYTF. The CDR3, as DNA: TGTGCCAGCACCTCCGCGAGGTCGTATGGCTACACCTTC.

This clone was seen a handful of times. CDR3 sequence: CSVGTGVFAYEQYF. CDR3 in DNA: TGCAGCGTTGGAACGGGGGTTTTCGCCTACGAGCAGTACTTC. The rearrangement uses TRBV29-1 and TRBJ2-7; D may be TRBD2 (6 bases). The V gene's germline CDR1 is SQVTM and CDR2 ANQGSEA. The CDR3 has 14 residues. Trimming cost V 4 bases and J 2 bases, with 15 bases left between them.

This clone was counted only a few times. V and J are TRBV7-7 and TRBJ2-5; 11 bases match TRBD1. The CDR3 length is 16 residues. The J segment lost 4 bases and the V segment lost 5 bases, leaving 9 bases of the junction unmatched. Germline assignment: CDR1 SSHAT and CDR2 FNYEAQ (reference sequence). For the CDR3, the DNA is TGTGCCAGCAGCATCACCGGGACAGGGGGTATAGAGACCCAGTACTTC. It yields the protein CASSITGTGGIETQYF.

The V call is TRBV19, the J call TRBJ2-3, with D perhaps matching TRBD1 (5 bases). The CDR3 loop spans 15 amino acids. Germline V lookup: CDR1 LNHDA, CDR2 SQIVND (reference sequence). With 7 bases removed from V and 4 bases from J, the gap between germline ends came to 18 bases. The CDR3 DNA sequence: TGTGCCAGTAAACCTCAGGGTTCTCGGGCAGATACGCAGTATTTT. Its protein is CASKPQGSRADTQYF.

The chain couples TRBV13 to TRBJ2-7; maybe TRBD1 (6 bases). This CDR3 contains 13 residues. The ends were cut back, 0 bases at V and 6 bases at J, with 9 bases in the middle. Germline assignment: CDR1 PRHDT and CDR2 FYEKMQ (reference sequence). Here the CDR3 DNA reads TGTGCCAGCAGCTTAGGCCAGGGGCGCGAGCAGTACTTC. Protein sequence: CASSLGQGREQYF.

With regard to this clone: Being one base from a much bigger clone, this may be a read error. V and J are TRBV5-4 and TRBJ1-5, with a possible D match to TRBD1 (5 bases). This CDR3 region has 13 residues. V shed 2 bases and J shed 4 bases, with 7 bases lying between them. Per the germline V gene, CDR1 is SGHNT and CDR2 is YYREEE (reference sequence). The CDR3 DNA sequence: TGTGCCAGCAGCTTAGGGGAAAATCAGCCCCAGCATTTT. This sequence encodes CASSLGENQPQHF.

CDR3 loop: CASSLEGPTGELFF. The CDR3 bases are TGTGCCAGCAGTCTGGAGGGCCCCACCGGGGAGCTGTTTTTT. J is TRBJ2-2 and V is TRBV2, with D tentatively TRBD2 (6 bases). Germline V CDR1 and CDR2: SNHLY, FYNNEI. CDR3 length equals 14 residues. V shed 5 bases and J shed 4 bases, with 11 bases lying between them. Variable domain in full (rest from reference TRBV2 and TRBJ2-2): EPEVTQTPSHQVTQMGQEVILRCVPISNHLYFYWYRQILGQKVEFLVSFYNNEISEKSEIFDDQFSVERPDGSNFTLKIRSTKLEDSAMYFCASSLEGPTGELFFGEGSRLTVL.

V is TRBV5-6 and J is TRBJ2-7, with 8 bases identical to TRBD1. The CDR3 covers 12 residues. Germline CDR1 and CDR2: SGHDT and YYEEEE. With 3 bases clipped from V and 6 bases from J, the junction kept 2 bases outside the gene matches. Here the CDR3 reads CASSWTGTEQYF. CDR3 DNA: TGTGCCAGCAGCTGGACAGGGACCGAGCAGTACTTC. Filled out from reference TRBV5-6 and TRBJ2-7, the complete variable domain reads DAGVTQSPTHLIKTRGQQVTLRCSPKSGHDTVSWYQQALGQGPQFIFQYYEEEERQRGNFPDRFSGHQFPNYSSELNVNALLLGDSALYLCASSWTGTEQYFGPGTRLTVT.